What follows is one T cell receptor (beta chain) and its context. CDR3 size: 11 residues. V dropped 2 bases and J dropped 7 bases, with 4 bases sitting between them. Germline V gene lookup returns CDR1 MRHNA and CDR2 SNTAGT. The data belong to a study of blood T cell repertoires in COVID-19. Study overall: Italy, Spain and the United States were the sources of the convalescent and acute COVID-19 samples. PBMCs, B-cell-depleted T cells, or T cells provided the cDNA or gDNA that made up the material.

How the authors handled the data: Scientists estimated how many nucleated cells there were by amplifying reference gene primers. TCRdb's copy holds only in-frame clones and misses some; the assay was immunoSEQ multiplex PCR. The V and J calls and clone size are taken from that table; D and trimming were inferred from the DNA. The table lists 150,000 to 200,000 clones, approximately 88% of them singletons. Sequencing input: peripheral blood. The receptor was isolated from a middle-aged man with acute or convalescent COVID-19. V and J are TRBV6-4 and TRBJ2-3; D is unclear. DNA of the CDR3: TGTGCCAGCAGTGACGAGTATACGCAGTATTTT. Translated, it gives CASSDEYTQYF.